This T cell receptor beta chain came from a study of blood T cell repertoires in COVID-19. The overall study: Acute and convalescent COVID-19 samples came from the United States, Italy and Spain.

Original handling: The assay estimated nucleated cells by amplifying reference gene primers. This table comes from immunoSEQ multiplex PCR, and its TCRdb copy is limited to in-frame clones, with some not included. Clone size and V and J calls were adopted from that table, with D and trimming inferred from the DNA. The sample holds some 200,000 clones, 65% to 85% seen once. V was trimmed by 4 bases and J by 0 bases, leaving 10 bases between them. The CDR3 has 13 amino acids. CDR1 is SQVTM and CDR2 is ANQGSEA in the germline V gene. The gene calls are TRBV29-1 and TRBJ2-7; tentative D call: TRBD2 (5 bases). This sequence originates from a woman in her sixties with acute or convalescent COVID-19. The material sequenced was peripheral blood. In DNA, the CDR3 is TGCAGCGTTGCCGGGGTGAGCTCCTACGAGCAGTACTTC. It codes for CSVAGVSSYEQYF.